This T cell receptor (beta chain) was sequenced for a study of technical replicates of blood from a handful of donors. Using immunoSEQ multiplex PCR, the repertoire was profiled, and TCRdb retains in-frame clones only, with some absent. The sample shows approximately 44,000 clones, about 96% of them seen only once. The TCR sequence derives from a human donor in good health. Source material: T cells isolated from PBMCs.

The CDR3: CAWSRNTGELFF. The CDR3 DNA sequence: TGTGCCTGGAGTCGGAACACCGGGGAGCTGTTTTTT. The J gene is TRBJ2-2, the V gene TRBV30; D gene uncertain. The V gene lost 2 bases and the J gene lost 1 base, with 2 bases spanning the gap. The CDR3 extends over 12 amino acids. From germline, CDR1 is GTSNPN and CDR2 SVGIG (reference sequence).